This entry is about one T cell receptor (beta chain). Its antigen remains unknown. The sample comes from a study of T cell repertoires in aging, cancer and after chemotherapy. The overall study: Donors were grouped into six age bands spanning 30 or younger through 70 or older.

Study results and caveats: No conclusions about immunological memory after chemotherapy can be drawn from the repertoire data. Rebound thymic output was suggested by rising median generation probability during chemotherapy in each cancer cohort.

A mixed TRB-A/B primer pool amplified rearranged TRB by multiplex touch-down PCR. TCRdb recomputed calls from the multiplex PCR reads with MiXCR, one row per CDR3 protein. The sample has around 9,000 distinct CDR3 sequences, 35% to 45% seen once; the top ten hold around an eighth. Unmatched junction bases numbered 8, after V lost 5 bases and J lost 5 bases. There are 16 residues in the CDR3. The germline CDR1 and CDR2 sequences are LNHDA and SQIVND (reference sequence). Peripheral blood genomic DNA, not sorted cells or RNA, was the template. The source is a human donor with a solid tumor. This chain links TRBV19 with TRBJ2-2; 10 nucleotides agree with TRBD1. The material sequenced was blood. The CDR3 loop is CASSPRTGGRTGELFF. CDR3 nucleotide sequence: TGTGCCAGTAGTCCCAGGACAGGGGGTCGAACCGGGGAGCTGTTTTTT.